These 2 T cell receptor beta chains were all obtained from the same sample, sequenced in a study of cytomegalovirus exposure and HLA in healthy donors. 13 Jbeta primers and 60 Vbeta primers were used for the PCR. TCRdb's copy holds only in-frame clones and misses some; the assay was immunoSEQ multiplex PCR. In the table there are fewer than 150,000 clones, just under 80% of which are singletons. Sequencing was done on a sample of PBMCs. The receptors originated from a young man in good health and CMV-seronegative.

The J gene is TRBJ2-5, the V gene TRBV6-6, with 8 positions matching TRBD1. V shed 0 bases, J shed 4 bases, and the junction held 4 bases outside the gene matches. CDR3 size: 15 residues. In germline, CDR1 is MNHNY, CDR2 SVGAGI (reference sequence). The CDR3 is CASSYSGQGPETQYF. CDR3 sequence (DNA): TGTGCCAGCAGTTACTCCGGACAGGGTCCAGAGACCCAGTACTTC.

CDR3 coding DNA: TGTGCCAGCAGTGGGCTAGCGGGAGGAACCTACAATGAGCAGTTCTTC. Protein product: CASSGLAGGTYNEQFF. The chain recombines TRBV9 with TRBJ2-1; 11 bases line up with TRBD2. This CDR3 contains 16 residues. The V and J ends lost 5 bases and 2 bases, in that order; junction bases with no gene match: 6. CDR1 is SGDLS and CDR2 is YYNGEE in the germline V gene.